The T cell receptor (beta chain) under discussion was sequenced for a study of a mutant IDH1 vaccine in newly diagnosed glioma. Study overall: Therapy received beforehand was radiotherapy, temozolomide, or both, with most patients given both. Visits designated V12 and V13 were conducted at weeks 35 and 47, respectively.

The repertoire was sequenced with immunoSEQ multiplex PCR; TCRdb's copy has only in-frame clones and lacks some. The data hold nearly 50,000 clones, with 70% to 85% observed a single time. This CDR3 has 11 residues. Germline-derived CDR1 and CDR2 are SGHNT and YENEEA. V lost 1 base to trimming and J lost 7 bases, with 5 bases between them. As for time point: week 47, end of study. Topical imiquimod was applied with each vaccine dose, which held 300 ug of mutant IDH1 20-mer peptide. With respect to this clone: The antigen is undetermined.

The V gene is TRBV11-3, the J gene TRBJ2-7; D gene uncertain. The receptor's source is a woman in her 30s with glioma. Some clones in this sample may be carry-over from other donors' samples. Material: PBMCs, obtained from a glioma patient whose treatment included an IDH1 peptide vaccine. The CDR3 nucleotides read TGTGCCAGCAGCTTAGTCGGGGAGCAGTACTTC. This gives the protein CASSLVGEQYF.